A single sample is the source of the 11 T cell receptor beta chains below, sequenced in a study of blood T cell repertoires in COVID-19. Generated by immunoSEQ multiplex PCR, the TCRdb table keeps only in-frame clones and is missing some. The table includes fewer than 250,000 clones, 70% to 90% detected once. Sequencing was carried out using PBMCs or T cells enriched from blood (not recorded which). Every receptor here comes from a woman aged 40 to 55 with acute COVID-19.

This clone has only a few counts. CDR3 sequence (DNA): TGCGCCAGCAGCCTGGGACTAGCGGGAGGGCCGGGAGTGTACGAGCAGTACTTC. Translated: CASSLGLAGGPGVYEQYF. The genes are TRBV5-1 and TRBJ2-7; TRBD2 matches 16 bases. Germline CDR1 is SGHRS and CDR2 is YFSETQ. Trimming took 4 bases from V and 4 from J; bases not matched to a gene: 11. CDR3 length equals 18 residues. Full variable domain (rest looked up from reference TRBV5-1 and TRBJ2-7): KAGVTQTPRYLIKTRGQQVTLSCSPISGHRSVSWYQQTPGQGLQFLFEYFSETQRNKGNFPGRFSGRQFSNSRSEMNVSTLELGDSALYLCASSLGLAGGPGVYEQYFGPGTRLTVT.

The chain joins TRBV24-1 to TRBJ2-7, with D possibly TRBD2 on 6 matching bases. Germline lookup yields CDR1 KGHDR and CDR2 SFDVKD. This CDR3 spans 13 amino acids. V was clipped by 0 bases and J by 9 bases, with 11 bases between them. CDR3 nucleotide sequence: TGTGCCACCAGTGATTTGGGGACCGGGAGGCAGTACTTC. It encodes CATSDLGTGRQYF.

In the case of this clone: At one of its ends the junction is not consistent with the germline gene, which may arise from a read error. The V gene is TRBV7-2, the J gene TRBJ1-5; D unclear. The CDR3 extends over 13 amino acids. Germline CDR1 reads SGHTA; CDR2 reads FQGNSA. The CDR3 reads CASTLSENQPQHF. Written as DNA, the CDR3 is TGTGCCAGCACCTTATCTGAGAATCAGCCCCAGCATTTT.

J is TRBJ2-2 and V is TRBV6-6; TRBD2 aligns across 7 bases. Germline assignment: CDR1 MNHNY and CDR2 SVGAGI (reference sequence). This CDR3 spans 14 amino acids. Trimming took 0 bases from V and 6 from J; bases not matched to a gene: 1. CDR3 residues: CASSYSGRAGELFF. The CDR3 coding sequence is TGTGCCAGCAGTTACTCGGGGAGGGCCGGGGAGCTGTTTTTT.

This sequence joins TRBV14 and TRBJ1-1, with 8 bases matching TRBD1. This CDR3 contains 15 residues. Germline-derived CDR1 and CDR2 are SGHDN and FVKESK. Germline trimming cut 4 bases from V and 5 bases from J; bases unmatched to any gene: 9. The CDR3 is CASSLRQGFATEAFF. DNA for the CDR3: TGTGCCAGCAGCCTTAGACAGGGGTTTGCTACTGAAGCTTTCTTT.

V gene TRBV3-1 (or the pseudogene TRBV3-2) combines with J gene TRBJ1-1; 7 nucleotides agree with TRBD1. The CDR3 consists of 13 residues. With V trimmed by 2 bases and J by 4 bases, 1 base remained unmatched. Germline lookup yields CDR1 LGHDT and CDR2 YNNKEL (reference sequence). The CDR3, as DNA: TGTGCCAGCAGCCAACGACAGGGCACTGAAGCTTTCTTT. This gives the protein CASSQRQGTEAFF.

The rearrangement links TRBV27 to TRBJ1-3, with D unresolved. The CDR3 consists of 15 residues. The germline V gene has CDR1 MNHEY and CDR2 SMNVEV (reference sequence). The germline V and J ends were trimmed by 4 bases and 3 bases, with 13 bases remaining between them. CDR3 sequence: CASSSLFGDGNTIYF. CDR3 nucleotides: TGTGCCAGCAGTTCCCTCTTCGGGGATGGAAACACCATATATTTT.

The J gene is TRBJ1-1, the V gene TRBV9; D gene unclear. In germline, CDR1 is SGDLS, CDR2 YYNGEE. The CDR3 runs to 13 residues. With 3 bases removed from V and 1 base from J, the gap between germline ends came to 7 bases. CDR3 sequence: CASSALSNTEAFF. The CDR3 coding sequence is TGTGCCAGCAGCGCTCTTTCGAACACTGAAGCTTTCTTT.

The chain recombines TRBV5-1 with TRBJ1-1; D not certain. V lost 0 bases to trimming and J lost 0 bases, with 6 bases between them. The CDR3 is 14 amino acids. Germline V gives CDR1 SGHRS, CDR2 YFSETQ. CDR3 in amino acids: CASSLDSMNTEAFF. The CDR3 coding sequence is TGCGCCAGCAGCTTGGACAGCATGAACACTGAAGCTTTCTTT.

A single count supports this clone. The chain carries TRBV9 and TRBJ2-1, with 12 bases identical to TRBD2. This CDR3 has 17 amino acids. V gave up 3 bases and J gave up 7 bases; unmatched junction bases: 11. CDR1 is SGDLS and CDR2 is YYNGEE in the germline V gene. CDR3 residues: CASSGSPLAGGLNEQFF. DNA of the CDR3: TGTGCCAGCAGCGGTAGTCCCCTAGCGGGAGGGCTAAATGAGCAGTTCTTC. The full variable domain, rest sourced from reference TRBV9 and TRBJ2-1, is DSGVTQTPKHLITATGQRVTLRCSPRSGDLSVYWYQQSLDQGLQFLIQYYNGEERAKGNILERFSAQQFPDLHSELNLSSLELGDSALYFCASSGSPLAGGLNEQFFGPGTRLTVL.

The chain uses TRBV5-1 and TRBJ2-3; 7 bases agree with TRBD2. This CDR3 has 17 residues. Unmatched junction bases numbered 7, after V lost 0 bases and J lost 0 bases. Germline V gives CDR1 SGHRS, CDR2 YFSETQ. The CDR3 region has the DNA TGCGCCAGCAGCTTGGCTGGGTGGGAGGGGAGCACAGATACGCAGTATTTT. Translation gives CASSLAGWEGSTDTQYF.